This T cell receptor beta chain was found in a study of cytomegalovirus exposure and HLA in healthy donors. General study results and limits: When a later analysis was performed, an Asian-associated ancestry cluster reportedly had fewer N-insertions than the approximately 680-donor mean. TCR association rates varied by HLA locus in a later analysis, with DRB1 highest and HLA-C lowest.

PCR involved 60 Vbeta and 13 Jbeta primers. Generated by immunoSEQ multiplex PCR, the TCRdb table keeps only in-frame clones and is missing some. The sample includes some 100,000 clones, 65% to 80% seen only once; the top ten take 3.5% to 4%. With respect to this clone: The antigen remains unidentified.

The CDR3 consists of 19 residues. Trimming took off 3 bases at V and 0 bases at J, with 24 bases between the two ends. Germline V gives CDR1 SGHNT, CDR2 YYREEE (reference sequence). The sequencing sample was made of PBMCs. The chain joins TRBV5-4 to TRBJ1-2, with D tentatively TRBD1 (6 bases). This receptor was obtained from a woman aged 45 to 65 in good health and CMV-seropositive. The CDR3 DNA reads TGTGCCAGCAGCTCGGATCTTGGGACAAGAGCTCGAGCTAACTATGGCTACACCTTC. Translated: CASSSDLGTRARANYGYTF.